Shown below are 18 T cell receptor beta chains from a single sample sequenced in a study of blood T cell repertoires in COVID-19. The protocol was immunoSEQ multiplex PCR, while the TCRdb copy is restricted to in-frame clones and leaves out a portion. The table records 70,000 to 85,000 clones, roughly 84% of them present only once. Specimen: peripheral blood. All receptors derive from a man aged 65-85 years with active or convalescent COVID-19.

CDR3 amino acids: CASSLRTGSGNTIYF. CDR3 bases: TGCGCCAGCAGCTTGCGGACAGGGTCTGGAAACACCATATATTTT. The gene calls are TRBV5-1 and TRBJ1-3, with 8 bases aligning to TRBD1. CDR3 length: 15 amino acids. The germline CDR1 and CDR2 sequences are SGHRS and YFSETQ. V lost 1 base, J lost 1 base, and 1 base stayed unmatched.

The genes are TRBV12-3 or TRBV12-4 and TRBJ1-2, with no clear D. This CDR3 has 12 amino acids. V lost 6 bases to trimming and J lost 2 bases, with 7 bases between them. CDR3 sequence reads: CASSQTNYGYTF. In nucleotides, the CDR3 is TGTGCCAGCAGCCAGACAAACTATGGCTACACCTTC.

This clone was observed a handful of times. J is TRBJ2-1 and V is TRBV10-2, with 9 bases lining up with TRBD2. The CDR3 is 16 residues long. With V trimmed by 2 bases and J by 4 bases, 6 bases remained unmatched. Per the germline V gene, CDR1 is WSHSY and CDR2 is SAAADI. CDR3 amino acids: CASSEEGLAGYNEQFF. The CDR3 DNA reads TGCGCCAGCAGTGAGGAGGGGCTAGCGGGATACAATGAGCAGTTCTTC.

The rearrangement joins TRBV6-1 to TRBJ1-5; possibly TRBD1 for D (5 bases). There are 15 residues in the CDR3. Germline V gene sequence: CDR1 MNHNS, CDR2 SASEGT. V was trimmed by 2 bases and J by 2 bases, leaving 10 bases between them. The CDR3 spells CASSEQGGGNQPQHF. CDR3 coding DNA: TGTGCCAGCAGTGAACAGGGCGGAGGCAATCAGCCCCAGCATTTT.

This rearrangement joins TRBV19 to TRBJ1-1; TRBD1 matches 8 bases. Germline values: CDR1 LNHDA, CDR2 SQIVND (reference sequence). Germline trimming cut 4 bases from V and 5 bases from J; bases unmatched to any gene: 6. This CDR3 has 14 residues. The DNA for the CDR3 is TGTGCCAGTAGTACTTGGACAGGGAGGACTGAAGCTTTCTTT. Translated, it gives CASSTWTGRTEAFF.

This rearrangement joins TRBV12-3 or TRBV12-4 to TRBJ1-1; no reliable D call. This CDR3 has 13 residues. With 3 bases removed from V and 7 bases from J, the gap between germline ends came to 12 bases. The chain's CDR3 is CASSLNPRVEAFF. The CDR3 bases are TGTGCCAGCAGTTTGAACCCCCGGGTTGAAGCTTTCTTT.

Note on this clone: Other DNA sequences in this sample translate to the same CDR3. This rearrangement joins TRBV5-1 to TRBJ2-7; 10 nucleotides line up with TRBD1. The J segment lost 6 bases and the V segment lost 1 base, leaving 4 bases of the junction unmatched. CDR1 SGHRS and CDR2 YFSETQ come from the germline V gene. The CDR3 length is 14 residues. The CDR3 protein is CASSLRQGAGEQYF. The CDR3 DNA reads as TGCGCCAGCAGCTTGAGACAGGGGGCAGGCGAGCAGTACTTC.

The CDR3 is CASSYRDRGVGGYTF. The CDR3 nucleotides are TGTGCCAGCAGTTACCGGGACAGGGGTGTGGGTGGCTACACCTTC. The chain employs TRBV28 and TRBJ1-2, with TRBD1 matching 10 bases. V lost 4 bases and J lost 7; bases outside the gene matches: 9. The CDR3 is 15 residues long. The germline V gene encodes CDR1 MDHEN and CDR2 SYDVKM.

V is TRBV28 and J is TRBJ1-2; 7 nucleotides agree with TRBD1. Germline loops: CDR1 MDHEN, CDR2 SYDVKM. The CDR3 loop spans 14 amino acids. The junction had 8 bases not matched to a gene; V was cut back by 2 bases and J by 8 bases. DNA of the CDR3: TGTGCCAGCAGTTTAGGCCCCAGGGGGTACGGCTACACCTTC. It yields the protein CASSLGPRGYGYTF.

This chain uses TRBV13 with TRBJ1-4, with D unresolved. The CDR3 length is 15 residues. Between the trimmed V and J ends, which lost 5 bases and 3 bases, there was a span of 13 bases. Germline loops: CDR1 PRHDT, CDR2 FYEKMQ (reference sequence). CDR3 coding DNA: TGTGCCAGCAGCCCACGTGTGCGAGCTAATGAAAAACTGTTTTTT. Translated: CASSPRVRANEKLFF.

The gene calls are TRBV15 and TRBJ1-1, with 9 bases lining up with TRBD1. The CDR3 loop spans 14 amino acids. Germline assignment: CDR1 LNHNV and CDR2 YYDKDF (reference sequence). With V trimmed by 5 bases and J by 3 bases, 4 bases remained unmatched. The CDR3 DNA follows: TGTGCCACCAGCCTCCGGGACAGGGACACTGAAGCTTTCTTT. Translated, it gives CATSLRDRDTEAFF. Complete variable domain (other parts from reference TRBV15 and TRBJ1-1): DAMVIQNPRYQVTQFGKPVTLSCSQTLNHNVMYWYQQKSSQAPKLLFHYYDKDFNNEADTPDNFQSRRPNTSFCFLDIRSPGLGDTAMYLCATSLRDRDTEAFFGQGTRLTVV.

V and J are TRBV12-3 or TRBV12-4 and TRBJ2-5; D unclear. V lost 6 bases to trimming and J lost 2 bases, with 10 bases between them. This CDR3 region has 13 residues. CDR3 nucleotide sequence: TGTGCCAGCAGCCGCTTGCGTCAAGAGACCCAGTACTTC. Protein sequence: CASSRLRQETQYF.

This chain uses TRBV4-1 with TRBJ2-3; D may be TRBD1 (5 bases). This CDR3 comprises 15 residues. V was shortened by 0 bases and J by 6 bases, with 13 bases between the two germline ends. Germline CDR1 MGHRA, CDR2 YSYEKL. CDR3 residues: CASSQDLGVSDTQYF. CDR3 coding DNA: TGCGCCAGCAGCCAAGATCTAGGGGTTTCGGATACGCAGTATTTT.

The chain couples TRBV7-9 to TRBJ1-2; 8 bases map to TRBD1. J was trimmed by 8 bases and V by 3 bases; bases with no gene match: 8. The CDR3 consists of 14 residues. Germline V lookup: CDR1 SEHNR, CDR2 FQNEAQ (reference sequence). CDR3 in amino acids: CASSLVDRGRGYTF. CDR3 bases: TGTGCCAGCAGCTTGGTCGACAGGGGACGAGGCTACACCTTC.

CDR3 protein: CASSLGSISNYGYTF. CDR3 in DNA: TGTGCCAGCAGCTTGGGAAGCATCTCTAACTATGGCTACACCTTC. The V and J genes are TRBV5-6 and TRBJ1-2; D ambiguous. The CDR3 spans 15 residues. V was trimmed by 0 bases and J by 0 bases, leaving 9 bases between them. CDR1 is SGHDT and CDR2 is YYEEEE in the germline V gene.

This sequence joins TRBV6-5 and TRBJ2-1, with 9 nucleotides matching TRBD1. Germline CDR1 is MNHEY and CDR2 is SVGAGI. The ends lost 6 bases at V and 10 bases at J; junction bases unmatched: 7. The CDR3 consists of 13 residues. The CDR3: CASRQGASWEQFF. The CDR3 DNA reads TGTGCCAGCAGACAGGGGGCATCGTGGGAGCAGTTCTTC.

The V and J genes are TRBV7-2 and TRBJ2-7, with D maybe TRBD1 (6 bases). Trimming removed 2 bases at V and 4 bases at J, with 18 bases between. Germline-derived CDR1 and CDR2 are SGHTA and FQGNSA. The length of the CDR3 is 16 residues. The CDR3 coding sequence is TGTGCCAGCAGCTTACCCCAGGGGCCCTTAACTTACGAGCAGTACTTC. It encodes CASSLPQGPLTYEQYF.

The chain joins TRBV27 to TRBJ2-1; a weak D match, TRBD2 (5 bases). Germline CDR1 is MNHEY and CDR2 is SMNVEV (reference sequence). The CDR3 totals 15 residues. Trimming removed 5 bases at V and 0 bases at J, with 11 bases between. This CDR3 is CASSRTGNSYNEQFF. The CDR3 DNA reads TGTGCCAGCAGTCGGACCGGGAACTCCTACAATGAGCAGTTCTTC.